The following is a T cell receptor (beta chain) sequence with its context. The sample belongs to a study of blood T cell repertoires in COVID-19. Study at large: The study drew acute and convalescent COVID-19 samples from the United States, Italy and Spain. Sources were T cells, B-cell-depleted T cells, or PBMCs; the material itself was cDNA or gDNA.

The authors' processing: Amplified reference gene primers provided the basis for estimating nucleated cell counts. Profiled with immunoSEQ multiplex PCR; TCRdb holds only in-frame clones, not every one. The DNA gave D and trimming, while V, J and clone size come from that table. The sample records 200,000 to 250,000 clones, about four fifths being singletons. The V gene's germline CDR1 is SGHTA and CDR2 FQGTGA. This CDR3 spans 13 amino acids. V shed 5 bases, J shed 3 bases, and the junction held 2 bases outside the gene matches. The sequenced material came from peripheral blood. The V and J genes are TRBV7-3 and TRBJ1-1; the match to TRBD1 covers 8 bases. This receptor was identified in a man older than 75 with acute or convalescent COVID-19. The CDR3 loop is CASSLTGDTEAFF. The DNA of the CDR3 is TGTGCCAGCAGCCTGACAGGGGACACTGAAGCTTTCTTT.